What follows is one T cell receptor (beta chain) and its context. What it binds is not known. The repertoire was sequenced with immunoSEQ multiplex PCR; TCRdb's copy has only in-frame clones and lacks some. The data show 110,000 to 150,000 clones, 92% seen once. The sample is drawn from a study of T cell responses to AZD1222 COVID-19 vaccine. General study findings and limits: Only a handful of AZD1222 recipients, more than five in all, had baseline seropositivity. The study found vaccine-associated CD4 TCRs spanning spike, dominant at 160-218 and 743-854. It should be noted that donors were predominantly white British and more often female, and clonal diversity was possibly underestimated.

The sequence came from an adult who received the AZD1222 COVID-19 vaccine. This sample comprised peripheral blood, obtained 28 days after the second AZD1222 dose.

CDR3 in DNA: TGCAGCGTTTGGCGGGAGGGCGGCTATGGCTACACCTTC. Its protein product is CSVWREGGYGYTF. The chain uses TRBV29-1 and TRBJ1-2; D ambiguous. The V and J ends lost 5 bases and 4 bases respectively, with 14 bases between them. The germline V gene has CDR1 SQVTM and CDR2 ANQGSEA. The CDR3 has 13 amino acids.